The following is a TCR beta chain sequence with its context. The antigen it binds to is not known. No per-base quality is available; no much larger clone lies one base away. The germline V gene encodes CDR1 DFQATT and CDR2 SNEGSKA (reference sequence). From the cysteine up to the phenylalanine, the CDR3 has a length of 13 residues. Left in the record is the CDR3 DNA by itself, 39 bases read in frame from the first base. V was cut back by 6 bases and J by 7 bases, leaving a gap of 16 bases between them. The library was produced with 5' RACE. Sequenced using an Illumina HiSeq 2500. A second roughly 6 to 12 cycle PCR used a sample-barcoded 5' primer and a J-beta primer mix. Each TCR beta cDNA molecule received a unique molecular identifier from a template-switch 5' adaptor carrying 12 random nucleotides. Each sample yielded at least 3 million CDR3-containing paired-end reads. First-strand cDNA was synthesized from all RNA with the Mint cDNA synthesis kit, primed by a TRBC-specific oligonucleotide. Following uracil-DNA glycosylase treatment, a first 18-cycle PCR with universal primers M1SS and BC2_uni_R was performed on all cDNA. Per the source publication's procedure: Normalization of each sample was performed by random selection of 1 million high-quality reads, each carrying a distinct molecular identifier. Reads with shared molecular identifiers were discarded instead of being binned into consensus sequences. CDR3 identification, clonotype clustering and error correction used MiTCR with a Q25 quality threshold and the strictest error-elimination algorithm. A nonparametric unseen species model with Euler transformation was used to estimate a lower bound on total TCR beta diversity. Through fastp at Q25 and MiXCR, TCRdb rebuilt clones from the public reads, retaining in-frame beta chains. Every entry covers one CDR3 protein and lists the most common genes and DNA from its rows. TCRdb, not the authors, supplied the V and J calls. This sample has 700,000 to 950,000 distinct CDR3 sequences in its table, and nearly 60% of those were observed once. Of the sample, approximately 23% falls within the top ten clones.

This sample is drawn from a study of blood T cells in healthy people across ages (dated by TCRdb to 2014 to 2015). At the level of the whole study: In model experiments, template switching captured about one uniquely barcoded TCR beta cDNA molecule for every two T cells. To track age-related changes in TCR beta repertoire diversity, the study relied on deep sequencing normalized with unique cDNA molecular identifiers. The donors were divided into four age groups: young (average around 15 years), middle-aged (about 39), aged (approximately 62) and long-lived (roughly 82). To avoid experimental bias, donors of different ages were randomly spread across the sequencing lanes. Two additional independent replicas of 1 million unique cDNA reads from the same blood draw were analyzed for two donors (one aged 18 to 29 and one aged 80 or older). Points the paper makes about the study in general: Compared with the aged group, the long-lived group had more naive CD4+ T cells, fewer expanded clones and increased TCR diversity, suggesting age selection. Total diversity estimates from one million sequenced T cells were considered lower bounds and underestimates. Observed TCR beta diversity correlated strongly with the percentage of naive T cells measured by flow cytometry. Bulk unsorted PBMC profiling prevented conclusive comparison of naive and antigen-experienced compartments. As age increased, observed TCR beta diversity per million T cells dropped in a roughly linear way, and a significant reduction was already evident by age about 36. Because the CMV infection status of the donors was unknown, age-related changes in expanded clonotypes may potentially have been confounded.

The approximately 40 donors, aged about 6 to 100 years, were systemically healthy Caucasian individuals from Russia. Approximately 10 milliliters of peripheral blood were collected from each donor into EDTA-treated Vacutainer tubes. Ficoll-Paque density-gradient centrifugation was used to isolate PBMCs, with at least 6.5 million per sample. Trizol reagent was used to extract total RNA from PBMCs, with at least 6 micrograms per sample. For every donor, flow cytometry on a PBMC aliquot measured the percentage of naive CD45RAhigh/CD27high T cells. This TCR was sampled from a man aged 30-40 years in good health. Sequencing was carried out using blood. The V and J segments used are TRBV20-1 and TRBJ2-1; the D region possibly corresponds to TRBD1 (6 bases align). CDR3 reads: CSAPDTGWNEQFF. The DNA sequence follows: TGCAGTGCCCCGGACACAGGGTGGAATGAGCAGTTCTTC.